These 20 T cell receptor beta chains came from one sample sequenced in a study of radiation and T cells in renal cell carcinoma. Here immunoSEQ multiplex PCR was the method, and the copy in TCRdb shows in-frame clones only, minus some. The sample includes some 150,000 clones, less than 85% of them seen just once. Time point defined: baseline pretreatment blood. Described treatment: 15 Gy SBRT to primary tumor, nephrectomy 4 weeks later. Specimen: blood, collected from a patient whose treatment included radiotherapy and nephrectomy. The origin of the receptors is a woman aged 50 to 60 with renal cell carcinoma.

The chain employs TRBV6-5 and TRBJ2-5; D gene ambiguous. The CDR3 contains 15 residues. The ends were cut back, 6 bases at V and 2 bases at J, with 16 bases in the middle. CDR1 is MNHEY, CDR2 SVGAGI, per germline. CDR3 DNA sequence: TGTGCCAGCAGCTCCTATTGGCAACCACAAGAGACCCAGTACTTC. Encoded protein: CASSSYWQPQETQYF.

The V gene is TRBV7-2, the J gene TRBJ2-7, with a weak D call TRBD1 (6 bases). The CDR3 spans 15 residues. In germline, CDR1 is SGHTA, CDR2 FQGNSA. The V and J ends lost 0 bases and 0 bases respectively, with 9 bases between them. CDR3 region: CASSLAGASSYEQYF. CDR3 DNA: TGTGCCAGCAGCTTAGCGGGGGCGAGCTCCTACGAGCAGTACTTC.

This sequence joins TRBV6-1 and TRBJ1-1; TRBD1 agrees at 7 bases. After removal of 6 bases from V and 4 bases from J, the junction contained 8 bases not matched to a gene. Looked up from germline, CDR1 is MNHNS and CDR2 is SASEGT. This CDR3 comprises 14 residues. The CDR3 loop reads CASRELTGITEAFF. In nucleotides, the CDR3 is TGTGCCAGCAGGGAACTGACAGGGATCACTGAAGCTTTCTTT.

The V gene is TRBV5-1, the J gene TRBJ2-7, with TRBD1 matching 10 bases. The germline gives CDR1 SGHRS, CDR2 YFSETQ. There are 14 residues in the CDR3. V lost 0 bases to trimming and J lost 9 bases; unmatched junction nucleotides: 6. Here the CDR3 DNA reads TGCGCCAGCAGCTTGGCGGGACAGGGGTCGAGGCAGTACTTC. It codes for CASSLAGQGSRQYF. The full variable domain, rest sourced from reference TRBV5-1 and TRBJ2-7, is KAGVTQTPRYLIKTRGQQVTLSCSPISGHRSVSWYQQTPGQGLQFLFEYFSETQRNKGNFPGRFSGRQFSNSRSEMNVSTLELGDSALYLCASSLAGQGSRQYFGPGTRLTVT.

The J gene is TRBJ1-2, the V gene TRBV5-1, with 7 bases lining up with TRBD1. This CDR3 is built from 15 residues. The V gene's germline CDR1 is SGHRS and CDR2 YFSETQ. After removal of 5 bases from V and 3 bases from J, the junction contained 10 bases not matched to a gene. CDR3 in amino acids: CASRPGTQGYYGYTF. As DNA, the CDR3 is TGCGCCAGCAGGCCAGGGACACAGGGGTACTATGGCTACACCTTC.

The V call is TRBV27, the J call TRBJ1-1; a possible D gene is TRBD1 (5 bases). Germline CDR1 is MNHEY and CDR2 is SMNVEV (reference sequence). Trimming stripped 7 bases from V and 0 bases from J, with 9 bases between. This CDR3 region has 13 residues. The CDR3 DNA follows: TGTGCCAGCACCGGGACGGTGAACACTGAAGCTTTCTTT. Translating it yields CASTGTVNTEAFF.

The J gene is TRBJ2-7, the V gene TRBV14; D might be TRBD1 or TRBD2, each matching 5 bases. The germline V gene encodes CDR1 SGHDN and CDR2 FVKESK. Trimming shortened V by 2 bases and J by 4 bases, and 12 bases separated the two germline ends. The CDR3 spans 14 residues. The CDR3 here is CASSQKRDGYEQYF. DNA for the CDR3: TGTGCCAGCAGCCAAAAAAGGGACGGTTACGAGCAGTACTTC.

The chain uses TRBV6-1 and TRBJ2-1; tentative D call: TRBD2 (5 bases). Trimming removed 7 bases from V and 6 bases from J, with 16 bases in between. CDR1 and CDR2 (germline): MNHNS, SASEGT. This CDR3 contains 14 residues. Here the CDR3 DNA reads TGTGCCAGCACCCAAACTAGAGAAGGCAATGAGCAGTTCTTC. It codes for CASTQTREGNEQFF.

This clone was recorded a few times. V is TRBV5-6 and J is TRBJ2-5; possible D gene TRBD1, 5 bases. The germline CDR1 and CDR2 sequences are SGHDT and YYEEEE. The CDR3 totals 16 residues. The V end was cut by 0 bases, the J end by 2 bases, with 14 bases between. CDR3: CASSLVSGMGQETQYF. DNA for the CDR3: TGTGCCAGCAGCTTGGTGTCAGGGATGGGGCAAGAGACCCAGTACTTC.

This sequence joins TRBV28 and TRBJ1-5; D gene ambiguous. There are 18 residues in the CDR3. The germline V gene encodes CDR1 MDHEN and CDR2 SYDVKM. Trimming stripped 5 bases from V and 0 bases from J, with 20 bases between. The CDR3 is CASSPIGVDSLSNQPQHF. In DNA, the CDR3 is TGTGCCAGCAGTCCCATAGGTGTGGACTCTCTTAGCAATCAGCCCCAGCATTTT.

This clone was observed a single time. CDR3 sequence: CASSQEVGGPVGNQPQHF. In DNA form, the CDR3 reads TGCGCCAGCAGCCAAGAGGTTGGGGGGCCCGTGGGCAATCAGCCCCAGCATTTT. The chain has TRBV4-3 and TRBJ1-5, with D perhaps TRBD1 (6 bases). Trimming took 0 bases from V and 2 from J, leaving 17 bases between them. Germline CDR1 and CDR2: LGHNA and YSLEER. The CDR3 is 18 amino acids.

V and J are TRBV2 and TRBJ2-7, with D perhaps given as TRBD1 or TRBD2 (5 bases each). From germline, CDR1 is SNHLY and CDR2 FYNNEI. V was trimmed by 1 base and J by 9 bases, leaving 10 bases between them. The CDR3 sequence is 12 residues long. The CDR3 nucleotides read TGTGCCAGCAGTGAAGGGGGGTTGCGGCAGTACTTC. It codes for CASSEGGLRQYF.

This rearrangement joins TRBV11-2 to TRBJ1-2; D is perhaps TRBD1 (5 bases). Trimming took 4 bases from V and 4 from J, leaving 10 bases between them. Germline CDR1 SGHAT, CDR2 FQNNGV. This CDR3 spans 13 amino acids. For the CDR3, the DNA is TGTGCCAGCAGCTCTCAGGGCCCCTATGGCTACACCTTC. Its translation is CASSSQGPYGYTF.

V is TRBV18 and J is TRBJ2-7, with a tentative D call TRBD1 (6 bases). The V gene lost 6 bases and the J gene lost 7 bases, with 16 bases spanning the gap. The CDR3 loop spans 13 amino acids. The germline gives CDR1 KGHSH, CDR2 LQKENI. CDR3 sequence: CASSLTGLGEQYF. The CDR3, as DNA: TGTGCCAGCTCGCTCACAGGGTTGGGAGAGCAGTACTTC.

This sequence joins TRBV10-3 and TRBJ2-1; weak D call: TRBD1 (5 bases). This CDR3 is built from 13 residues. The germline V gene has CDR1 ENHRY and CDR2 SYGVKD. Deletions cut 11 bases from V and 4 bases from J, with 15 bases between. In DNA form, the CDR3 reads TGTGCCGTAGGGGCCATTTGGTACAATGAGCAGTTCTTC. Translated, it gives CAVGAIWYNEQFF.

This chain's CDR3 is CASSRQQGMNTEAFF. The CDR3 nucleotides read TGTGCCAGCAGCCGACAGCAGGGTATGAACACTGAAGCTTTCTTT. This chain uses TRBV11-2 with TRBJ1-1, with D possibly TRBD1 on 5 matching bases. V lost 5 bases and J 0 bases, leaving 13 bases between the germline ends. Germline CDR1 is SGHAT and CDR2 is FQNNGV. The CDR3 loop spans 15 amino acids.

The chain employs TRBV7-2 and TRBJ1-2; 12 bases are a match to TRBD1. Germline loops: CDR1 SGHTA, CDR2 FQGNSA. With 5 bases clipped from V and 4 bases from J, the junction kept 11 bases outside the gene matches. CDR3 length equals 17 residues. The CDR3 DNA reads as TGTGCCAGCAGCAACCGGGACAGGGGGCTAGCTGTCTATGGCTACACCTTC. It yields the protein CASSNRDRGLAVYGYTF.

V is TRBV25-1 and J is TRBJ1-2; possibly TRBD1 for D (5 bases). The V end lost 2 bases, the J end lost 0 bases, and 13 bases lay between the germline ends. The length of the CDR3 is 16 residues. Germline CDR1 is MGHDK and CDR2 is SYGVNS. CDR3 in DNA: TGTGCCAGCAGTGAAAGAGGGGCAGGGACTAACTATGGCTACACCTTC. Its translation: CASSERGAGTNYGYTF.

The rearrangement joins TRBV6-1 to TRBJ1-1; 7 nucleotides align to TRBD1. CDR1 is MNHNS and CDR2 is SASEGT in the germline V gene. CDR3 size: 15 residues. V was clipped by 2 bases and J by 2 bases; unmatched bases: 5. This chain's CDR3 is CASSESGTVNTEAFF. The DNA of the CDR3 is TGTGCCAGCAGTGAATCCGGGACAGTTAACACTGAAGCTTTCTTT.

The chain recombines TRBV6-5 with TRBJ2-1; TRBD2 aligns across 11 bases. CDR1 and CDR2 from the germline V gene are MNHEY and SVGAGI. The V and J ends lost 5 bases and 14 bases, in that order; junction bases with no gene match: 5. CDR3 length: 12 amino acids. CDR3 sequence (DNA): TGTGCCAGCAGTAGAGAGGGACTAGCGGAGTTCTTC. It codes for CASSREGLAEFF.